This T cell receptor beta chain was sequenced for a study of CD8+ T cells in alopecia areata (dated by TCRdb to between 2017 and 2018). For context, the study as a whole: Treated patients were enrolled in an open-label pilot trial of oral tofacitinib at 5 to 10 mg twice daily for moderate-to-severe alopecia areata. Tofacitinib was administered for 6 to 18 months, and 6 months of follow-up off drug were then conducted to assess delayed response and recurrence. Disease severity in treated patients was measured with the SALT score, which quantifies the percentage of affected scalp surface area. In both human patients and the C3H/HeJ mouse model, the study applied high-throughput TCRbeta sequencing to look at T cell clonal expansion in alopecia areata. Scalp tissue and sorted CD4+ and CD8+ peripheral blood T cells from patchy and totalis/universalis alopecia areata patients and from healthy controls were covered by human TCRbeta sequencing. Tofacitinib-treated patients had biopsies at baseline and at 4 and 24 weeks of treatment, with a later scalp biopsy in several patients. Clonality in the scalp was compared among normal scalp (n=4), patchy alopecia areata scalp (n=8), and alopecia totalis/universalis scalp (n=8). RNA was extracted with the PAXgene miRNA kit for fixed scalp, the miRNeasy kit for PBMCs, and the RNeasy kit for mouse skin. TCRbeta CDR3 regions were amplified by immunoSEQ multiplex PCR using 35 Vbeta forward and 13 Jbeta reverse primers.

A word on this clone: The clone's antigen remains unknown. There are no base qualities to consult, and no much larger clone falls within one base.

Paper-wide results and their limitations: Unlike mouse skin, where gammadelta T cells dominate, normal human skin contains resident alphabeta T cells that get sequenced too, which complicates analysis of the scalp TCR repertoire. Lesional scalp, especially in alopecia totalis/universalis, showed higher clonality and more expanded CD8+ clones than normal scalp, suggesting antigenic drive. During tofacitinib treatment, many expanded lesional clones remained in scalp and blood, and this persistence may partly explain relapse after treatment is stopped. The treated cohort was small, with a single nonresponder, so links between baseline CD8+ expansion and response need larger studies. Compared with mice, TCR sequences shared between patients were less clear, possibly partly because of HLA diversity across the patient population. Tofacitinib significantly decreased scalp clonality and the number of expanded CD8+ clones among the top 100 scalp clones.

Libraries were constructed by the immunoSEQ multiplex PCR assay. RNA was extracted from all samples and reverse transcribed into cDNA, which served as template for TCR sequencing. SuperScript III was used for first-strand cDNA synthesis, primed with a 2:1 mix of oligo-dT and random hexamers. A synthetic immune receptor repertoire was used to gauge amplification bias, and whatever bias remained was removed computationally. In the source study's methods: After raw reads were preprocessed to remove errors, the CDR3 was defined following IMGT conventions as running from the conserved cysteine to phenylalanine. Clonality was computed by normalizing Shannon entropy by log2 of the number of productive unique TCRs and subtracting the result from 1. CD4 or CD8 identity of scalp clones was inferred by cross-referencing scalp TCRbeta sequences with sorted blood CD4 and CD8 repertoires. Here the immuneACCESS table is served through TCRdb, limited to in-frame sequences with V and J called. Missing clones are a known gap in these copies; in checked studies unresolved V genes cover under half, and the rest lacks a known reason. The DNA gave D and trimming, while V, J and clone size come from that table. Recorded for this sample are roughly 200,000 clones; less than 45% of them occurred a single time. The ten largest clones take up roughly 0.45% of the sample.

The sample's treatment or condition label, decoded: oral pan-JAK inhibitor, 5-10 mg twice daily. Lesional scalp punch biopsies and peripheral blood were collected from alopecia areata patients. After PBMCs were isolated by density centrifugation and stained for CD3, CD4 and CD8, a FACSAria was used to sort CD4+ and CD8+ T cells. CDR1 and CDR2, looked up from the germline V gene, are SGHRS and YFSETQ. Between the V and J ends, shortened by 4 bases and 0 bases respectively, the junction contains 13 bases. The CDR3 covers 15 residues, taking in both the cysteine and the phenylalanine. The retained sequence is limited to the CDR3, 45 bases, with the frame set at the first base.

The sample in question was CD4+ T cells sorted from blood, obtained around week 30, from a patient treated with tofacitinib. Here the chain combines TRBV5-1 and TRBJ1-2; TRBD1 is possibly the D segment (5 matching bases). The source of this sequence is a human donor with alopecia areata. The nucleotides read TGCGCCAGCAGCGGGGCAGGGAAAGCTAACTATGGCTACACCTTC. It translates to CASSGAGKANYGYTF.